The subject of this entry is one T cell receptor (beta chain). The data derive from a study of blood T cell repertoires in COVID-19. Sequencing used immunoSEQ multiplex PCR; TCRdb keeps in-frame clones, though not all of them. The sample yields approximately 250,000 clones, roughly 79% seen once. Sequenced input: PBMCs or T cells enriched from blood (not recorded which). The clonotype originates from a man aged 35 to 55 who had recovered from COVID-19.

The CDR3 here is CASSLGLAGGEQYF. DNA for the CDR3: TGTGCCAGCAGTTTAGGGCTAGCGGGAGGCGAGCAGTACTTC. This chain joins TRBV28 and TRBJ2-7; TRBD2 aligns across 11 bases. Germline-derived CDR1 and CDR2 are MDHEN and SYDVKM. Germline trimming cut 2 bases from V and 6 bases from J; bases unmatched to any gene: 3. This CDR3 comprises 14 residues.